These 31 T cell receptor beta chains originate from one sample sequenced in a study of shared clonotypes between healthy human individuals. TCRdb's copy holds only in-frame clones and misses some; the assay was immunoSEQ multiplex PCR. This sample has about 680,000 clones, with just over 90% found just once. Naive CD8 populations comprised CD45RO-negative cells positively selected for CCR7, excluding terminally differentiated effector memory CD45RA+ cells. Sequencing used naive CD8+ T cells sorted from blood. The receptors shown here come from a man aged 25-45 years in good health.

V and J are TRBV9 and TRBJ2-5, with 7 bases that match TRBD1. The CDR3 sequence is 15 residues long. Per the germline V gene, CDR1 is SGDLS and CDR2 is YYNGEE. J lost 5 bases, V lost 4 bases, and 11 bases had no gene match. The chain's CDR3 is CASSLERGLMETQYF. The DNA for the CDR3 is TGTGCCAGCAGCCTAGAGAGGGGGCTAATGGAGACCCAGTACTTC. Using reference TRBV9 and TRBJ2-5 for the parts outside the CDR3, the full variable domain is DSGVTQTPKHLITATGQRVTLRCSPRSGDLSVYWYQQSLDQGLQFLIQYYNGEERAKGNILERFSAQQFPDLHSELNLSSLELGDSALYFCASSLERGLMETQYFGPGTRLLVL.

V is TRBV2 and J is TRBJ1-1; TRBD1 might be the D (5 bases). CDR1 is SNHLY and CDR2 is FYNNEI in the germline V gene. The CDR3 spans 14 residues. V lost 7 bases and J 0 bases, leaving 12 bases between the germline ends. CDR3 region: CASTEGPVNTEAFF. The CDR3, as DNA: TGTGCCAGCACTGAGGGACCGGTGAACACTGAAGCTTTCTTT.

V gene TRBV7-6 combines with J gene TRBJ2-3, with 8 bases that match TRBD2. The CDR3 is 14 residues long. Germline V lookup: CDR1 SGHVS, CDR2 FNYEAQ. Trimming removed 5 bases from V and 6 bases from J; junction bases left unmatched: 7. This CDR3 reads CASSQGLDGDTQYF. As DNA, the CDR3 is TGTGCCAGCAGCCAGGGACTAGATGGGGATACGCAGTATTTT.

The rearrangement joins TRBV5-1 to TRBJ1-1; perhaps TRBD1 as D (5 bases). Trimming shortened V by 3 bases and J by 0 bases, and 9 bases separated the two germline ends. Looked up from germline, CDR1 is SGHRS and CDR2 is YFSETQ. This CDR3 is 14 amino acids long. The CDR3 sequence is CASSSVGVNTEAFF. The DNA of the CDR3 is TGCGCCAGCAGCTCGGTAGGGGTGAACACTGAAGCTTTCTTT.

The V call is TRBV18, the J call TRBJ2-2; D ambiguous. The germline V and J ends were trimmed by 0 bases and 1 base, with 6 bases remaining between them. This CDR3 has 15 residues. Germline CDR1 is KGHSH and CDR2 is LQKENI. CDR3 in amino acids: CASSPPSGNTGELFF. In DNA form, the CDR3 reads TGTGCCAGCTCACCACCGTCCGGGAACACCGGGGAGCTGTTTTTT.

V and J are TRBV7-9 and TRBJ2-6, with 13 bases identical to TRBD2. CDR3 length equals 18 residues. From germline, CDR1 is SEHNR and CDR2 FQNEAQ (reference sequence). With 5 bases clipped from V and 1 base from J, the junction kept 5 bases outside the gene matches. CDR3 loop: CASSTRTSGSSGANVLTF. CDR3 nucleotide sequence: TGTGCCAGCAGCACCCGGACTAGCGGGAGTTCTGGGGCCAACGTCCTGACTTTC.

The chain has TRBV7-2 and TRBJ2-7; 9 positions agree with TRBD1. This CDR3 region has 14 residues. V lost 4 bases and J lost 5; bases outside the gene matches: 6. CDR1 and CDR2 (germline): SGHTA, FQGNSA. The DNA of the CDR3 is TGTGCCAGCAGCTCCTGGGACAGGGTAGACGAGCAGTACTTC. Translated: CASSSWDRVDEQYF.

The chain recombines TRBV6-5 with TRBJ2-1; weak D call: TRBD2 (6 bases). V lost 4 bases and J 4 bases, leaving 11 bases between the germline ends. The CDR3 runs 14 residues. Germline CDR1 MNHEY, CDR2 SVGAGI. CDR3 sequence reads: CASSSGTFYNEQFF. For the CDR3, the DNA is TGTGCCAGCAGTTCGGGGACTTTTTACAATGAGCAGTTCTTC.

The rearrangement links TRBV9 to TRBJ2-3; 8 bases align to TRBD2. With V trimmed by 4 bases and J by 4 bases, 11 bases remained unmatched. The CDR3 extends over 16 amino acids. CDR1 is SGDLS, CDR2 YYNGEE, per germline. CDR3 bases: TGTGCCAGCAGCTTCCGAAGCGGGAGCGGTGCAGATACGCAGTATTTT. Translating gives CASSFRSGSGADTQYF. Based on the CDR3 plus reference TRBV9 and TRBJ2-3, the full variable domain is DSGVTQTPKHLITATGQRVTLRCSPRSGDLSVYWYQQSLDQGLQFLIQYYNGEERAKGNILERFSAQQFPDLHSELNLSSLELGDSALYFCASSFRSGSGADTQYFGPGTRLTVL.

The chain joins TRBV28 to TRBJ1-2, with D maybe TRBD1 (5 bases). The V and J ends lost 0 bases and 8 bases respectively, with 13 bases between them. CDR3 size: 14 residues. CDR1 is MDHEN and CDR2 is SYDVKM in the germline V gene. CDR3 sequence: CASSLWRGSLGYTF. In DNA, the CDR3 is TGTGCCAGCAGTTTATGGCGGGGGTCCCTGGGCTACACCTTC.

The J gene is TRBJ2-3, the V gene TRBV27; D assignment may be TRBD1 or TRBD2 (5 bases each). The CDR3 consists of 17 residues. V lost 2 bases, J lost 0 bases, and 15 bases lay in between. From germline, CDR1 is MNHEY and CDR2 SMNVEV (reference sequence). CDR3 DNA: TGTGCCAGCAGTTTAGGGGACGGTAGTTCTAGCACAGATACGCAGTATTTT. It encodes CASSLGDGSSSTDTQYF.

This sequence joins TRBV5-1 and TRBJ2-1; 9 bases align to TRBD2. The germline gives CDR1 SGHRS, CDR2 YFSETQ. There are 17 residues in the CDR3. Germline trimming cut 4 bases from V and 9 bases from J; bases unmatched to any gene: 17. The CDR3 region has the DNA TGCGCCAGCAGCCCTTGGGGCGGGAGGGCGGCGCGGGGTGAGCAGTTCTTC. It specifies CASSPWGGRAARGEQFF.

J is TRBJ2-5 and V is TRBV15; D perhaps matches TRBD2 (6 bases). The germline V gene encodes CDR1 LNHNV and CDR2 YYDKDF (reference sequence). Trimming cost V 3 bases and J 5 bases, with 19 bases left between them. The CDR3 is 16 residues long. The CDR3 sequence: CATSRPPGGGRETQYF. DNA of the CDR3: TGTGCCACCAGCAGGCCTCCTGGGGGAGGAAGGGAGACCCAGTACTTC.

The CDR3 sequence: CASSADEYRGADTQYF. In DNA form, the CDR3 reads TGTGCCAGCAGCGCAGACGAATACAGGGGCGCAGATACGCAGTATTTT. V gene TRBV9 combines with J gene TRBJ2-3; 7 bases agree with TRBD1. The J segment lost 4 bases and the V segment lost 3 bases, leaving 11 bases of the junction unmatched. The CDR3 runs 16 residues. The germline gives CDR1 SGDLS, CDR2 YYNGEE.

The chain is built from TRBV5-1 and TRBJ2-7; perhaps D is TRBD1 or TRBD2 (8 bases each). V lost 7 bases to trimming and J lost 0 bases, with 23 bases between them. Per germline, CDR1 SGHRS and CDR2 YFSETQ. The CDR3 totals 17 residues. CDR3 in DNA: TGCGCCAGCCGGGACAGGCGGAGCGGGAGTGTCTCCTACGAGCAGTACTTC. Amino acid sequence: CASRDRRSGSVSYEQYF.

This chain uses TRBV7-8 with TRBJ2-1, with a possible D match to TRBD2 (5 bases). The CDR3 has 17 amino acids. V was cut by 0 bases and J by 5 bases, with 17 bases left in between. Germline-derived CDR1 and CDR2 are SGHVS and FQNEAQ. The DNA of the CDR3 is TGTGCCAGCAGCTTAGCTGCGGGCGGGTATATGCACAATGAGCAGTTCTTC. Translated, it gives CASSLAAGGYMHNEQFF.

CDR3 sequence (DNA): TGTGCCAGCACTGGAGTCGGGACCCACTTTCGCGAGCAGTACTTC. Translated, it gives CASTGVGTHFREQYF. The V gene is TRBV14, the J gene TRBJ2-7; D tentatively reads TRBD1 or TRBD2 (5 bases each). The V gene's germline CDR1 is SGHDN and CDR2 FVKESK. The CDR3 runs to 15 residues. The V and J ends lost 7 bases and 6 bases respectively, with 22 bases between them.

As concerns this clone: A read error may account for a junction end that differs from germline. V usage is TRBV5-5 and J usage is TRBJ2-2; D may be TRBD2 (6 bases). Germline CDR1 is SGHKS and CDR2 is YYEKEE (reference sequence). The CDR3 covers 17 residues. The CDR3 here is CASSLVPGLAKTGELFF. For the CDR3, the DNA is TGTGCCAGCAGCTTGGTTCCGGGGCTAGCGAAGACCGGGGAGCTGTTTTTT.

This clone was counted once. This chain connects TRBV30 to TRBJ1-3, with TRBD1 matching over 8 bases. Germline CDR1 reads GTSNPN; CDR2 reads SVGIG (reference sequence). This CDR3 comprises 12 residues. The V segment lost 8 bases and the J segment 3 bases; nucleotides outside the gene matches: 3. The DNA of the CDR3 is TGTGCCCAGGGGGCATATGGAAACACCATATATTTT. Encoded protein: CAQGAYGNTIYF.

The CDR3 region has the DNA TGTGCCAGCAGCTTAGTACCTAGCCCATACTACGAGCAGTACTTC. Its protein is CASSLVPSPYYEQYF. The J gene is TRBJ2-7, the V gene TRBV7-2, with D possibly TRBD2 on 5 matching bases. This CDR3 contains 15 residues. Trimming left V 1 base short and J 3 bases short, with 13 bases between. In germline, CDR1 is SGHTA, CDR2 FQGNSA.

The CDR3 sequence is CASSGDRYQETQYF. The CDR3, as DNA: TGCGCCAGCAGTGGGGACAGGTACCAAGAGACCCAGTACTTC. The genes are TRBV10-2 and TRBJ2-5; 8 positions agree with TRBD1. The V gene end was trimmed by 4 bases and the J gene end by 0 bases; junction bases not matched to a gene: 1. This CDR3 comprises 14 residues. Germline V CDR1 and CDR2: WSHSY, SAAADI.

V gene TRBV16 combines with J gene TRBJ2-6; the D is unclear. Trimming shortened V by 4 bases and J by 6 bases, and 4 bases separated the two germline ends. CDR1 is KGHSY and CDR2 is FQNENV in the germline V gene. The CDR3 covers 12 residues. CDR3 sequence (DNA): TGTGCCAGCAGCCCCGAGGCCAACGTCCTGACTTTC. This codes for CASSPEANVLTF.

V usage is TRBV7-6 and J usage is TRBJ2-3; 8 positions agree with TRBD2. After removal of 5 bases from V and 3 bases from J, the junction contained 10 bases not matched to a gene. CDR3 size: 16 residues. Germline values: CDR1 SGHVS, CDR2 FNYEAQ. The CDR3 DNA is TGTGCCAGCAGCCTAACCGCGGGAGGAGGAACAGATACGCAGTATTTT. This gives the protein CASSLTAGGGTDTQYF. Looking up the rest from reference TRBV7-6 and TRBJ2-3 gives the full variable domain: GAGVSQSPRYKVTKRGQDVALRCDPISGHVSLYWYRQALGQGPEFLTYFNYEAQQDKSGLPNDRFSAERPEGSISTLTIQRTEQRDSAMYRCASSLTAGGGTDTQYFGPGTRLTVL.

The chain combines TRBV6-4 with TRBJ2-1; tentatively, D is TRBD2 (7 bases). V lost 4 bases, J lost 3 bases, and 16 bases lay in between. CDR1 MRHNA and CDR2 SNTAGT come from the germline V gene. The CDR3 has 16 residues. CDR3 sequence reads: CASSGASGRGYNEQFF. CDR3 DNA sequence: TGTGCCAGCAGTGGGGCTAGCGGCAGGGGCTACAATGAGCAGTTCTTC.

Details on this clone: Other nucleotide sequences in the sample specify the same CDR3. For the CDR3, the DNA is TGCAGCGTTGTCGGGGGAACCTACGAGCAGTACTTC. Encoded protein: CSVVGGTYEQYF. The chain uses TRBV29-1 and TRBJ2-7, with D perhaps matching TRBD2 (6 bases). V was shortened by 4 bases and J by 2 bases, with 9 bases between the two germline ends. The germline gives CDR1 SQVTM, CDR2 ANQGSEA. This CDR3 spans 12 amino acids.

The DNA for the CDR3 is TGCGCCAGCAGCCAAGATCGGGCAATCGATAGCAATCAGCCCCAGCATTTT. Translating it yields CASSQDRAIDSNQPQHF. The chain couples TRBV4-3 to TRBJ1-5, with D unclear. The V gene's germline CDR1 is LGHNA and CDR2 YSLEER. The CDR3 is 17 amino acids. Trimming removed 0 bases from V and 0 bases from J, with 12 bases in between.

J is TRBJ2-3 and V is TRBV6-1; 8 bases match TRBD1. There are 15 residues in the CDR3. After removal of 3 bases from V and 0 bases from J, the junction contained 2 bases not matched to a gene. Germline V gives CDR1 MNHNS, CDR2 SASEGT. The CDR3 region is CASSDRGRSTDTQYF. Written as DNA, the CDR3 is TGTGCCAGCAGTGACAGGGGGCGTAGCACAGATACGCAGTATTTT.

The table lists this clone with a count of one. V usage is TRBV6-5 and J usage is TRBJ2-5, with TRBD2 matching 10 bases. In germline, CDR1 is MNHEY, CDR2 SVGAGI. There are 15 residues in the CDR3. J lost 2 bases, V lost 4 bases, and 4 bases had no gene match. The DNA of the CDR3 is TGTGCCAGCAGTTTAATAGCGGGGGGTCAAGAGACCCAGTACTTC. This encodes CASSLIAGGQETQYF.

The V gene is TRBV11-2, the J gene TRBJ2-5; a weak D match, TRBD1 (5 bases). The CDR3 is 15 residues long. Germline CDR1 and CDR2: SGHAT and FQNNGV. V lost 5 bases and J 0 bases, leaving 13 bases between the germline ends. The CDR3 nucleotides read TGTGCCAGCAGCACGCAAGGACACCACCAAGAGACCCAGTACTTC. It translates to CASSTQGHHQETQYF.

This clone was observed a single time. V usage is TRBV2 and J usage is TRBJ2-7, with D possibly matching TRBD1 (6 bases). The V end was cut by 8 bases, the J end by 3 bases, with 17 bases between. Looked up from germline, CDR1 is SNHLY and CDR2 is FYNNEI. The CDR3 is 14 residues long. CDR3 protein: CASLEGHPFYEQYF. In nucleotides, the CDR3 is TGTGCCAGCCTCGAGGGACATCCCTTCTACGAGCAGTACTTC.

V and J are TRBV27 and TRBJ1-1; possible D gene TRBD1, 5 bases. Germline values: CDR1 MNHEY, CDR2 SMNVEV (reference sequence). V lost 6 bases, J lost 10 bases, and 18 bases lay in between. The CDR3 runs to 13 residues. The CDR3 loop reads CASSPGPVGGAFF. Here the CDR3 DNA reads TGTGCCAGCAGCCCAGGGCCGGTGGGCGGAGCTTTCTTT.